This T cell receptor beta chain came from a study of T cells after yellow fever vaccination. Study outcomes and limitations: Abundant bulk-derived clonotypes could contaminate FACS-sorted repertoires.

Points on this clonotype: What it recognizes is unknown.

The TCR cDNA carried a universal primer site and UMIs from 5'RACE template switching. One entry per CDR3 protein, called by TCRdb with MiXCR from the 5' RACE reads. The sample shows some 560,000 distinct CDR3 sequences, about a fifth of them seen only once. V was pared by 4 bases and J by 3 bases, with 9 bases between. CDR1 DFQATT and CDR2 SNEGSKA come from the germline V gene (reference sequence). CDR3 length equals 12 residues. The genes are TRBV20-1 and TRBJ2-5; no clear D gene. The TCR originated in a man aged 25 to 40 who received the YFV17D yellow fever vaccine. Sequences were derived from PBMCs, sampled 15 days after the yellow fever booster vaccination. The CDR3 nucleotides read TGCAGTGCTATTGGCCAAAAAGAGACCCAGTACTTC. It encodes CSAIGQKETQYF.